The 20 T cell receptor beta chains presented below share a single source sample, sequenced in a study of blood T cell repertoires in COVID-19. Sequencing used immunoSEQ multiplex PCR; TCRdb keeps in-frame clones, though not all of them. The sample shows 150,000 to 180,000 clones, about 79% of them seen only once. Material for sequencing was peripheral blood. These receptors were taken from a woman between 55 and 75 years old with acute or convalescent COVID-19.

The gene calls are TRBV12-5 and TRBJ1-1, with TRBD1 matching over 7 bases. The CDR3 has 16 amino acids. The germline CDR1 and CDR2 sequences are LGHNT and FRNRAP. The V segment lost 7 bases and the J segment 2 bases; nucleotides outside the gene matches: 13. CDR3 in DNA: TGTGCTAGTGCCACCACCCAAGGGACAGAAAACACTGAAGCTTTCTTT. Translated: CASATTQGTENTEAFF.

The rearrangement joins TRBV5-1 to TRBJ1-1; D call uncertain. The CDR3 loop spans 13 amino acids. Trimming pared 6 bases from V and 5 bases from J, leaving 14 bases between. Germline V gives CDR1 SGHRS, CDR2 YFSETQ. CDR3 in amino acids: CASISPGKTEAFF. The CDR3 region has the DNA TGCGCCAGCATTTCTCCAGGCAAAACTGAAGCTTTCTTT.

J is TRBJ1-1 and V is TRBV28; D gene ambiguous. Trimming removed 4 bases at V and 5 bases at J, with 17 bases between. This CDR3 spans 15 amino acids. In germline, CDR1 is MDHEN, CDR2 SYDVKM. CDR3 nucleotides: TGTGCCAGCAGTTCCGCGGGCGGGCCCGGGACTGAAGCTTTCTTT. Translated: CASSSAGGPGTEAFF.

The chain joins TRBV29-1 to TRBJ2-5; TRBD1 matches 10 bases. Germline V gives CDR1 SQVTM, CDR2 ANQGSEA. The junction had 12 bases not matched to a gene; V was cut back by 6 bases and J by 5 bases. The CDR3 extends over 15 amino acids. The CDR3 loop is CSVYPGQGLRETQYF. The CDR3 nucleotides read TGCAGCGTGTACCCGGGACAGGGGCTTAGGGAGACCCAGTACTTC.

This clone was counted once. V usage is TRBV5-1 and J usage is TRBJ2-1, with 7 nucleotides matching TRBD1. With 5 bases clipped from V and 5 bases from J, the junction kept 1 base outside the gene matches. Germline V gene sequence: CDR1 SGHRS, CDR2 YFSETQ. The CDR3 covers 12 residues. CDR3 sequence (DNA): TGCGCCAGCAGGACAGGGAACAATGAGCAGTTCTTC. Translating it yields CASRTGNNEQFF.

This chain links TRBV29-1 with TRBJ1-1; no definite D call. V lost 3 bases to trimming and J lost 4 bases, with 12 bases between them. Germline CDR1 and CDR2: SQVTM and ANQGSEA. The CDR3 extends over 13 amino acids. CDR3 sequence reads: CSVDWALSTEAFF. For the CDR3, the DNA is TGCAGCGTTGATTGGGCGTTGAGCACTGAAGCTTTCTTT.

The CDR3 loop reads CASSRRSMNTEAFF. The CDR3 DNA follows: TGTGCCAGTAGCCGGCGGTCCATGAACACTGAAGCTTTCTTT. The chain employs TRBV19 and TRBJ1-1; D gene ambiguous. Germline V CDR1 and CDR2: LNHDA, SQIVND (reference sequence). The CDR3 totals 14 residues. V was clipped by 6 bases and J by 0 bases, with 11 bases between them.

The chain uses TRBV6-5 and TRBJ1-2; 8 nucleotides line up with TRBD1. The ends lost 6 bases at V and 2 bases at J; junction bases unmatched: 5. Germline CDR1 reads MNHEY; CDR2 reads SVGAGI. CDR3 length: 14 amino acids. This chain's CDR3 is CASRGQGVNYGYTF. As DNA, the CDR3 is TGTGCCAGCAGAGGACAGGGCGTGAACTATGGCTACACCTTC.

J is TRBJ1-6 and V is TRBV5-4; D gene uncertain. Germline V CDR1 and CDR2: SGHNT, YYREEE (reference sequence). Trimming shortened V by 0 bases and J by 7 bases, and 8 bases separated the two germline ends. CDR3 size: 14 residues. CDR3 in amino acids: CASSLGGYNSPLHF. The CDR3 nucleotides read TGTGCCAGCAGCTTGGGCGGTTACAATTCACCCCTCCACTTT.

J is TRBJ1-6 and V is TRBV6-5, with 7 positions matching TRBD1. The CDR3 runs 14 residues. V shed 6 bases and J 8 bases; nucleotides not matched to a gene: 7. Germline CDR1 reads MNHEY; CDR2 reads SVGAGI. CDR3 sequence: CASRGTDPYSPLHF. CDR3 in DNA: TGTGCCAGCAGAGGGACAGATCCCTATTCACCCCTCCACTTT.

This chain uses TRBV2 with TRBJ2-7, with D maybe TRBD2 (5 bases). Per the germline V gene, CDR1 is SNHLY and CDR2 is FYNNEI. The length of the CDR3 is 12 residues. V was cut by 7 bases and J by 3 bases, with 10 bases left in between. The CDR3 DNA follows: TGTGCCAGCACTCGTGAGGGCTACGAGCAGTACTTC. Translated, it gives CASTREGYEQYF.

CDR3 DNA sequence: TGTGCCAGCAGGGGCGGGACAGAGAACACCGGGGAGCTGTTTTTT. Translating gives CASRGGTENTGELFF. The rearrangement uses TRBV6-5 and TRBJ2-2; D perhaps matches TRBD1 (7 bases). The CDR3 is made up of 15 amino acids. Between the trimmed V and J ends, which lost 6 bases and 1 base, there was a span of 12 bases. Looked up from germline, CDR1 is MNHEY and CDR2 is SVGAGI.

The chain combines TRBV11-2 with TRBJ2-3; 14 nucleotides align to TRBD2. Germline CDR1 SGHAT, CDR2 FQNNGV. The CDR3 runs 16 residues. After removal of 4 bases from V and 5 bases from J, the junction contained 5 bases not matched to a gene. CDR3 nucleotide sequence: TGTGCCAGCAGCTACGGACTAGCGGGGGGAAAAGATACGCAGTATTTT. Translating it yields CASSYGLAGGKDTQYF.

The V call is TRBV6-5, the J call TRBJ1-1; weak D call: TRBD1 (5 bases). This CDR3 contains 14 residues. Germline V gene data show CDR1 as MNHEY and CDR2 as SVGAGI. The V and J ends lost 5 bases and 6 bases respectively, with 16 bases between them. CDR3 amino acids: CASSRDLRRAEAFF. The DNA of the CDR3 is TGTGCCAGCAGTAGGGACCTTCGGAGGGCTGAAGCTTTCTTT.

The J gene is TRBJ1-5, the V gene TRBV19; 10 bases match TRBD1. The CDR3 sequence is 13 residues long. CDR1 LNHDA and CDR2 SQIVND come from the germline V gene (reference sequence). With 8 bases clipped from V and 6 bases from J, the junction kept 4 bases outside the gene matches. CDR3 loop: CASSGTGVQPQHF. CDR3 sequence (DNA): TGTGCCAGTTCCGGGACAGGGGTTCAGCCCCAGCATTTT.

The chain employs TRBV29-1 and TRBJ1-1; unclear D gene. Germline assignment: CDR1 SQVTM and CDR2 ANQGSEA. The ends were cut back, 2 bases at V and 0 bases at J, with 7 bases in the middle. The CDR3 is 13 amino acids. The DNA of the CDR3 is TGCAGCGTTGAACTACAGATGAACACTGAAGCTTTCTTT. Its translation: CSVELQMNTEAFF.

CDR3 amino acids: CSASEAGNTEAFF. The CDR3 DNA reads TGCAGTGCTAGTGAGGCGGGGAACACTGAAGCTTTCTTT. The chain employs TRBV20-1 and TRBJ1-1, with D uncertain. This CDR3 has 13 residues. The germline CDR1 and CDR2 sequences are DFQATT and SNEGSKA (reference sequence). V was shortened by 3 bases and J by 1 base, with 9 bases between the two germline ends.

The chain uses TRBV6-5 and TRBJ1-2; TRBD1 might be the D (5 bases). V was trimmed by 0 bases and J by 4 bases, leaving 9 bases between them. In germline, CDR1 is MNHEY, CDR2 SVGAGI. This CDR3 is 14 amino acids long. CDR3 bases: TGTGCCAGCAGTTACTCTCCAGGGCTCTATGGCTACACCTTC. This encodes CASSYSPGLYGYTF.

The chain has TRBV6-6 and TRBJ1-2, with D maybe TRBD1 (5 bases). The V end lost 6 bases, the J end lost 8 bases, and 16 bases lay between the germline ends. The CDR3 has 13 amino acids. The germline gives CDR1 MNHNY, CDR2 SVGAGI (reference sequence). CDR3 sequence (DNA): TGTGCCAGCAGCCGGACCCCGGGGGACGGCTACACCTTC. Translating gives CASSRTPGDGYTF.

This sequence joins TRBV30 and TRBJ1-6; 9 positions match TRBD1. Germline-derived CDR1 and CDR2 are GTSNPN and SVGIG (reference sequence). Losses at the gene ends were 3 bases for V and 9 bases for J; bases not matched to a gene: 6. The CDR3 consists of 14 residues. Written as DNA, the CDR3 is TGTGCCTGGAGACCGACAGGGGGTGGTTCACCCCTCCACTTT. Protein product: CAWRPTGGGSPLHF.